This paragraph reports one T cell receptor beta chain. Original processing methods: Nucleated cell number was recorded as an estimate derived from reference gene primer amplification. TCRdb keeps only in-frame clones here, not all; method: immunoSEQ multiplex PCR. The V and J calls and clone size come from that table; D and trimming were worked out from the DNA. The sample shows roughly 500,000 clones, 89% of them seen only once. The data belong to a study of blood T cell repertoires in COVID-19. In the study overall: Samples came from the United States, Italy and Spain, spanning acute and convalescent COVID-19.

The CDR3 has 17 residues. Trimming removed 4 bases at V and 1 base at J, with 17 bases between. Per the germline V gene, CDR1 is SGHKS and CDR2 is YYEKEE (reference sequence). This chain joins TRBV5-5 and TRBJ2-2, with D perhaps matching TRBD1 (6 bases). This receptor was identified in a man aged 18 to 35 with COVID-19, enrolled during active disease. Material: peripheral blood. CDR3 protein: CASSRGAVTGNTGELFF. Here the CDR3 DNA reads TGTGCCAGCAGCCGTGGGGCAGTGACAGGGAACACCGGGGAGCTGTTTTTT.